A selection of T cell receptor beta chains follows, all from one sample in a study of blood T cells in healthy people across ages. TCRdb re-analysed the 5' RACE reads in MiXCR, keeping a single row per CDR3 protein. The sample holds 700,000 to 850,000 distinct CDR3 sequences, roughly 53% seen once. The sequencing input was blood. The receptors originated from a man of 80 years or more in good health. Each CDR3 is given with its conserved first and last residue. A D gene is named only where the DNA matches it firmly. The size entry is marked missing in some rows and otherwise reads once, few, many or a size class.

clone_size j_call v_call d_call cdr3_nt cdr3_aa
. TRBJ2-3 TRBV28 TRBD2 TGTGCCAGCAGGGGTAGCGGGAGGGGGGGTGCGCAGTATTTT CASRGSGRGGAQYF
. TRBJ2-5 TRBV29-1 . TGCAGCGCATCAGGGGCTGAGACCCAGTACTTC CSASGAETQYF
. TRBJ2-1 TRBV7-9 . TGTGCCAGCAGCCTCAGGGGGGGGCCCGAGCAGTTCTTC CASSLRGGPEQFF
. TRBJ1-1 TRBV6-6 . TGTGCCAGCAGTTACAGGGTCACTGAAGCTTTCTTT CASSYRVTEAFF
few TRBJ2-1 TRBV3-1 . TGTGCCAGCAGCCAAGATTGGGCGGATCCCCGGAACTACAATGAGCAGTTCTTC CASSQDWADPRNYNEQFF
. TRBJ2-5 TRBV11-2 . TGTGCCAGCAGCGGCCCTGGGCTAGTCTTACAAGAGACCCAGTACTTC CASSGPGLVLQETQYF
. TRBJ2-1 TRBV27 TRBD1 TGTGCCAGCACCCGACAGGGGCTAACGGTTACCTACAATGAGCAGTTCTTC CASTRQGLTVTYNEQFF
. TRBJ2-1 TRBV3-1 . TGTGCCAGCAGCCCCCGAGGGGGTGAGCAGTTCTTC CASSPRGGEQFF
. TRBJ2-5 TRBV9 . TGTGCCAGCAGCGTAGCCCCAGGGACCCAGTACTTC CASSVAPGTQYF
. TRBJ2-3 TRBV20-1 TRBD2 TGCAGTGCTAGCGGAGGACTAGTGGGAGGGCACAGATACGCGTATTTT CSASGGLVGGHRYAYF
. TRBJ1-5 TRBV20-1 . TGCAGTGCTAGAGGGGACACCTATCGGCCCCAGCATTTT CSARGDTYRPQHF
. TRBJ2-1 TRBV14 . TGTGCCAGCAGCCAAGATTGGGGGACCCAAATACGGGTTGAGCAGTTCTTC CASSQDWGTQIRVEQFF
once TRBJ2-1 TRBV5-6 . TGTGCCAGCAGCTTGGTTTCGGCTAGCCGGTCCTACAATGAGCAGTTCTTC CASSLVSASRSYNEQFF
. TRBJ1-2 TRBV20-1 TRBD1 TGCAGTGCTAGAGGGGACAGGGGATTCTATGGCTACACCTTC CSARGDRGFYGYTF
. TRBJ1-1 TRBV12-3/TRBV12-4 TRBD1 TGTGCCACCTCCTCGCGGGCAGGGGGAGGCACTGAAGCTTTCTTT CATSSRAGGGTEAFF
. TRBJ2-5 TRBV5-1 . TGCGCCAGCAGCTCGGGACGGAATGCAAACCAAGAGACCCAGTACTTC CASSSGRNANQETQYF